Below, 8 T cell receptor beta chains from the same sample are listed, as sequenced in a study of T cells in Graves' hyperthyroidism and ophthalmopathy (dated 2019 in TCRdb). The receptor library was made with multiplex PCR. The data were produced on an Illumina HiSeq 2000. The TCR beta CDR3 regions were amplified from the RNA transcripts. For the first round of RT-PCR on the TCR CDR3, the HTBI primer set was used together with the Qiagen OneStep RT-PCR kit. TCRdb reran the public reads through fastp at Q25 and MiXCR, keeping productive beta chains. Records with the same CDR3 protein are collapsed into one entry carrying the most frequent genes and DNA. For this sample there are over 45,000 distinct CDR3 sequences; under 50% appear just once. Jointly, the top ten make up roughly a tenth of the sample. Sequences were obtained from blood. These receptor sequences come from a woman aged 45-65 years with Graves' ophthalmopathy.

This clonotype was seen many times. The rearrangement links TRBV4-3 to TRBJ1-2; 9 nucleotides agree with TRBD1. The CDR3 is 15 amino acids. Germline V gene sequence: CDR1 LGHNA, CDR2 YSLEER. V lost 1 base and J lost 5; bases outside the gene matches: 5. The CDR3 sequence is CASSQGLQGAYGYTF. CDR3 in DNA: TGCGCCAGCAGCCAAGGTCTACAGGGGGCGTATGGCTACACCTTC.

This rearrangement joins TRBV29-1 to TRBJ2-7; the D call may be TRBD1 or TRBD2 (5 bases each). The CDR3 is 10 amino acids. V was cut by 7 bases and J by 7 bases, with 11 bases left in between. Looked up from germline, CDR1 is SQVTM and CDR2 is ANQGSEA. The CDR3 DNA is TGCAGCGCACCGGGGCGGGAGCAGTACTTC. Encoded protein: CSAPGREQYF.

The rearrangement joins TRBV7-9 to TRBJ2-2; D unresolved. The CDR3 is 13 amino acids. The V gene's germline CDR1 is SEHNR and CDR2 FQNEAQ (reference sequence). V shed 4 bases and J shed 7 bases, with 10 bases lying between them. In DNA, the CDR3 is TGTGCCAGCAGCTCCAAGTCGTTCGGGGAGCTGTTTTTT. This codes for CASSSKSFGELFF.

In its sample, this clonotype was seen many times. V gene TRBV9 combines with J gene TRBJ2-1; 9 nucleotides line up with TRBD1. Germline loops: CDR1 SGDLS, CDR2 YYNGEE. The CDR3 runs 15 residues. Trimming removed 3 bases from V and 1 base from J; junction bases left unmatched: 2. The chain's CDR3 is CASSGGTGSYNEQFF. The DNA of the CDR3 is TGTGCCAGCAGCGGCGGGACAGGGTCCTACAATGAGCAGTTCTTC.

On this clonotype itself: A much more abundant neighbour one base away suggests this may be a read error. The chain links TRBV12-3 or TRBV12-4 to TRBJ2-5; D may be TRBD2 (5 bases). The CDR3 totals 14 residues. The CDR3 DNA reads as TGTGCCAGCAGCGGGTCGGGGAGACAAGAGACCCAGCACTTC. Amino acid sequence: CASSGSGRQETQHF.

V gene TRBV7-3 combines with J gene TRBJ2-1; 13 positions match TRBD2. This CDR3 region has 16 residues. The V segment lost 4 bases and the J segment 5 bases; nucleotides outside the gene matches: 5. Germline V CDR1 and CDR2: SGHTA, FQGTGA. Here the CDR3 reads CASSSELAGGDNEQFF. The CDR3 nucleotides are TGTGCCAGCAGCTCAGAACTAGCGGGAGGGGACAATGAGCAGTTCTTC. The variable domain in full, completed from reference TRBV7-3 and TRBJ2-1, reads GAGVSQTPSNKVTEKGKYVELRCDPISGHTALYWYRQSLGQGPEFLIYFQGTGAADDSGLPNDRFFAVRPEGSVSTLKIQRTERGDSAVYLCASSSELAGGDNEQFFGPGTRLTVL.

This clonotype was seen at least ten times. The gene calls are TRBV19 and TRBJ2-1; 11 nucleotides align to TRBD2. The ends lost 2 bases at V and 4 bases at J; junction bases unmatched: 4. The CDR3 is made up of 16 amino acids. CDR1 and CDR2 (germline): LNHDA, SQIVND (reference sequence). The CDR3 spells CASSITLAGGYNEQFF. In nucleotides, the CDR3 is TGTGCCAGTAGTATAACCCTAGCGGGGGGTTACAATGAGCAGTTCTTC.

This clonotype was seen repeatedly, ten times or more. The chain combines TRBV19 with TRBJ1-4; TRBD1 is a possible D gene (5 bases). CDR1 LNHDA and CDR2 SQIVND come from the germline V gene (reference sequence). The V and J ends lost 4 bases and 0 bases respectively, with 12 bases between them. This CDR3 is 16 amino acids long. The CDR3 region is CASSRRTTATNEKLFF. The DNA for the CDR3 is TGTGCCAGTAGTAGAAGGACAACAGCAACTAATGAAAAACTGTTTTTT.